A single sample gave rise to the 29 T cell receptor beta chains below, sequenced in a study of cytomegalovirus exposure and HLA in healthy donors. PCR was performed using 60 Vbeta and 13 Jbeta primers. This table comes from immunoSEQ multiplex PCR, and its TCRdb copy is limited to in-frame clones, with some not included. The sample records under 200,000 clones, roughly 80% being singletons. Sequenced input: PBMCs. The receptors originated from a woman in her thirties or forties in good health and CMV-seropositive.

This clone was counted a few times. CDR3 residues: CASNPVRGVNTGELFF. CDR3 coding DNA: TGTGCCAGCAACCCAGTGCGAGGAGTGAACACCGGGGAGCTGTTTTTT. The V call is TRBV7-8, the J call TRBJ2-2; no clear D. CDR3 length: 16 amino acids. The germline V gene has CDR1 SGHVS and CDR2 FQNEAQ. Trimming stripped 7 bases from V and 1 base from J, with 16 bases between. The variable domain in full, completed from reference TRBV7-8 and TRBJ2-2, reads GAGVSQSPRYKVAKRGQDVALRCDPISGHVSLFWYQQALGQGPEFLTYFQNEAQLDKSGLPSDRFFAERPEGSVSTLKIQRTQQEDSAVYLCASNPVRGVNTGELFFGEGSRLTVL.

The CDR3 is CASSLQGLAYEQYF. The DNA for the CDR3 is TGTGCCAGCAGTTTACAGGGACTAGCCTACGAGCAGTACTTC. The chain couples TRBV27 to TRBJ2-7; 8 bases line up with TRBD2. CDR1 MNHEY and CDR2 SMNVEV come from the germline V gene (reference sequence). V lost 2 bases to trimming and J lost 2 bases; unmatched junction nucleotides: 2. The CDR3 covers 14 residues.

The genes are TRBV10-3 and TRBJ2-7; 9 bases fit TRBD1. The CDR3 is made up of 14 amino acids. Germline-derived CDR1 and CDR2 are ENHRY and SYGVKD. After removal of 6 bases from V and 6 bases from J, the junction contained 9 bases not matched to a gene. Here the CDR3 reads CAISNPGQGGEQYF. The DNA for the CDR3 is TGTGCCATCAGCAATCCGGGACAGGGCGGCGAGCAGTACTTC.

This chain links TRBV14 with TRBJ2-7; 8 nucleotides line up with TRBD1. The CDR3 sequence is 16 residues long. From germline, CDR1 is SGHDN and CDR2 FVKESK. The junction had 10 bases not matched to a gene; V was cut back by 3 bases and J by 3 bases. CDR3 sequence: CASSHPGTGRGYEQYF. Written as DNA, the CDR3 is TGTGCCAGCAGCCATCCCGGGACAGGAAGAGGCTACGAGCAGTACTTC.

The rearrangement joins TRBV7-9 to TRBJ1-3; D gene uncertain. The CDR3 has 13 residues. V lost 2 bases and J lost 4, with 6 bases in between. Germline V CDR1 and CDR2: SEHNR, FQNEAQ (reference sequence). The CDR3 DNA is TGTGCCAGCAGCTTAATCGGGGGAAACACCATATATTTT. Protein product: CASSLIGGNTIYF.

This clone was recorded only once. The V call is TRBV5-1, the J call TRBJ2-7, with TRBD2 matching over 8 bases. Germline values: CDR1 SGHRS, CDR2 YFSETQ. There are 16 residues in the CDR3. With V trimmed by 2 bases and J by 0 bases, 7 bases remained unmatched. The CDR3 here is CASSFIAGMSSYEQYF. The CDR3 DNA reads as TGCGCCAGCAGCTTTATAGCGGGAATGAGCTCCTACGAGCAGTACTTC.

The rearrangement joins TRBV7-9 to TRBJ2-7, with D hard to call. The CDR3 runs to 15 residues. V lost 4 bases to trimming and J lost 1 base, with 14 bases between them. Per the germline V gene, CDR1 is SEHNR and CDR2 is FQNEAQ (reference sequence). The CDR3 is CASSYKNARSYEQYF. The CDR3 DNA sequence: TGTGCCAGCAGCTACAAAAATGCGAGGTCCTACGAGCAGTACTTC. The whole variable domain, filled in from reference TRBV7-9 and TRBJ2-7, reads DTGVSQNPRHKITKRGQNVTFRCDPISEHNRLYWYRQTLGQGPEFLTYFQNEAQLEKSRLLSDRFSAERPKGSFSTLEIQRTEQGDSAMYLCASSYKNARSYEQYFGPGTRLTVT.

V usage is TRBV7-2 and J usage is TRBJ2-4, with 8 bases aligning to TRBD2. The CDR3 consists of 14 residues. The germline V gene encodes CDR1 SGHTA and CDR2 FQGNSA. V lost 6 bases and J lost 12; bases outside the gene matches: 13. CDR3: CASRFSDGTRPQYF. In nucleotides, the CDR3 is TGTGCCAGCAGGTTTAGTGATGGGACTAGACCTCAGTACTTC.

V and J are TRBV7-2 and TRBJ2-1; 7 bases align to TRBD2. This CDR3 spans 13 amino acids. Per germline, CDR1 SGHTA and CDR2 FQGNSA. V lost 0 bases and J lost 9; bases outside the gene matches: 2. CDR3 nucleotide sequence: TGTGCCAGCAGCTTAGCGGGAGGGGTTGAGCAGTTCTTC. Protein: CASSLAGGVEQFF.

The count of this clone is one. This chain joins TRBV15 and TRBJ2-5; 7 nucleotides match TRBD1. The CDR3 runs to 15 residues. J gave up 2 bases and V 2 bases, and 5 bases lay outside the gene matches. Germline-derived CDR1 and CDR2 are LNHNV and YYDKDF (reference sequence). The CDR3 is CATSRQTGVQETQYF. DNA for the CDR3: TGTGCCACCAGCAGACAAACAGGGGTTCAAGAGACCCAGTACTTC.

The chain's CDR3 is CASSIPGGFGSYGYTF. The DNA of the CDR3 is TGTGCCAGCAGTATCCCCGGAGGTTTTGGCAGCTATGGCTACACCTTC. The V and J genes are TRBV28 and TRBJ1-2; D unclear. V was cut by 5 bases and J by 4 bases, with 20 bases left in between. The CDR3 spans 16 residues. Germline V gene data show CDR1 as MDHEN and CDR2 as SYDVKM.

There are a few counts of this clone. The chain joins TRBV4-2 to TRBJ2-2, with D perhaps matching TRBD2 (6 bases). Trimming left V 4 bases short and J 1 base short, with 10 bases between. This CDR3 contains 15 residues. Germline-derived CDR1 and CDR2 are LGHNA and YNFKEQ. The CDR3: CASSPGSGNTGELFF. The DNA for the CDR3 is TGTGCCAGCAGCCCCGGTAGCGGGAACACCGGGGAGCTGTTTTTT.

This sequence joins TRBV5-1 and TRBJ2-7; maybe TRBD2 (5 bases). V gave up 1 base and J gave up 4 bases, with 18 bases separating them. The CDR3 has 16 amino acids. Germline-derived CDR1 and CDR2 are SGHRS and YFSETQ. CDR3: CASSLSLRQEGYEQYF. The DNA of the CDR3 is TGCGCCAGCAGCTTGTCTTTACGACAAGAGGGTTACGAGCAGTACTTC.

The genes are TRBV28 and TRBJ1-2; D is undetermined. The germline gives CDR1 MDHEN, CDR2 SYDVKM. The CDR3 totals 12 residues. V was pared by 6 bases and J by 0 bases, with 5 bases between. CDR3 nucleotide sequence: TGTGCCAGCAGAACTCCTAACTATGGCTACACCTTC. Translating it yields CASRTPNYGYTF.

The gene calls are TRBV4-3 and TRBJ1-5, with a possible D match to TRBD1 (6 bases). The CDR3 is made up of 14 amino acids. V lost 2 bases and J lost 5, with 10 bases in between. The germline gives CDR1 LGHNA, CDR2 YSLEER. The CDR3 sequence: CASSQRHRDQPQHF. CDR3 bases: TGCGCCAGCAGCCAACGACACAGGGATCAGCCCCAGCATTTT.

The chain has TRBV10-3 and TRBJ1-1; 8 bases match TRBD1. After removal of 3 bases from V and 0 bases from J, the junction contained 3 bases not matched to a gene. This CDR3 comprises 15 residues. Germline loops: CDR1 ENHRY, CDR2 SYGVKD. The DNA for the CDR3 is TGTGCCATCAGTGACTTGGGACAGGTGAACACTGAAGCTTTCTTT. Its translation: CAISDLGQVNTEAFF.

This rearrangement joins TRBV7-9 to TRBJ2-5, with a tentative D call TRBD2 (6 bases). Germline V gene data show CDR1 as SEHNR and CDR2 as FQNEAQ (reference sequence). The ends were cut back, 5 bases at V and 1 base at J, with 14 bases in the middle. The CDR3 runs to 15 residues. Here the CDR3 reads CASSPPLAPQETQYF. CDR3 in DNA: TGTGCCAGCAGCCCTCCCCTAGCGCCCCAAGAGACCCAGTACTTC.

The chain recombines TRBV7-8 with TRBJ2-1, with D maybe TRBD1 (5 bases). Trimming shortened V by 4 bases and J by 5 bases, and 12 bases separated the two germline ends. The CDR3 has 14 amino acids. Germline V gene lookup returns CDR1 SGHVS and CDR2 FQNEAQ. The CDR3 coding sequence is TGTGCCAGCAGCTCGCAGACAGTTAACAATGAGCAGTTCTTC. Protein sequence: CASSSQTVNNEQFF.

Only one count was recorded for this clone. The chain combines TRBV10-3 with TRBJ2-7; 15 bases are shared with TRBD2. Germline CDR1 reads ENHRY; CDR2 reads SYGVKD. Losses at the gene ends were 6 bases for V and 6 bases for J; bases not matched to a gene: 3. The CDR3 is made up of 14 amino acids. CDR3 amino acids: CAIRPGLAGGEQYF. The CDR3 DNA reads as TGTGCCATCAGACCGGGACTAGCGGGAGGCGAGCAGTACTTC.

Here the CDR3 DNA reads TGCGCCAGCAGTGAGTTTCCGAGAGGCACAGATACGCAGTATTTT. The encoded protein is CASSEFPRGTDTQYF. This chain joins TRBV10-1 and TRBJ2-3; D unresolved. Trimming removed 1 base from V and 1 base from J, with 9 bases in between. The germline V gene encodes CDR1 WNHNN and CDR2 SYGVQD (reference sequence). The CDR3 length is 15 residues.

The chain recombines TRBV6-1 with TRBJ2-7; 7 nucleotides line up with TRBD1. J was trimmed by 0 bases and V by 6 bases; bases with no gene match: 8. The CDR3 covers 15 residues. Per the germline V gene, CDR1 is MNHNS and CDR2 is SASEGT. The CDR3 region has the DNA TGTGCCAGCAGCCCAGAAGGGGACAGCTCCTACGAGCAGTACTTC. Its translation: CASSPEGDSSYEQYF.

The V gene is TRBV11-2, the J gene TRBJ1-1; TRBD1 aligns across 7 bases. The CDR3 consists of 15 residues. Germline V gives CDR1 SGHAT, CDR2 FQNNGV. V shed 0 bases, J shed 1 base, and the junction held 2 bases outside the gene matches. The CDR3 DNA reads TGTGCCAGCAGCTTAGATCACAGGGGGAACACTGAAGCTTTCTTT. This gives the protein CASSLDHRGNTEAFF.

The count of this clone is one. The V call is TRBV4-3, the J call TRBJ1-4; possibly TRBD1 for D (5 bases). V was pared by 1 base and J by 7 bases, with 16 bases between. The CDR3 extends over 16 amino acids. Germline V gene lookup returns CDR1 LGHNA and CDR2 YSLEER. CDR3 bases: TGCGCCAGCAGCCAAGTGCCCGGGGGGGTCGGTGAAAAACTGTTTTTT. It yields the protein CASSQVPGGVGEKLFF.

The chain links TRBV18 to TRBJ2-7, with D hard to call. The germline gives CDR1 KGHSH, CDR2 LQKENI. Trimming stripped 5 bases from V and 0 bases from J, with 5 bases between. The CDR3 loop spans 12 amino acids. CDR3 nucleotide sequence: TGTGCCAGCTCATCGAGCTCCTACGAGCAGTACTTC. It specifies CASSSSSYEQYF.

This chain connects TRBV7-6 to TRBJ2-2, with 10 bases that match TRBD2. CDR1 and CDR2 from the germline V gene are SGHVS and FNYEAQ. The CDR3 is made up of 17 amino acids. The V segment lost 0 bases and the J segment 5 bases; nucleotides outside the gene matches: 6. As DNA, the CDR3 is TGTGCCAGCAGCTTAGCGGCTAGCGGGAGACGAACCGGGGAGCTGTTTTTT. It yields the protein CASSLAASGRRTGELFF.

The chain joins TRBV14 to TRBJ1-1, with D possibly TRBD1 on 6 matching bases. The germline V gene has CDR1 SGHDN and CDR2 FVKESK. This CDR3 region has 16 residues. With 2 bases removed from V and 8 bases from J, the gap between germline ends came to 21 bases. CDR3: CASSQPPSAGVREAFF. Here the CDR3 DNA reads TGTGCCAGCAGCCAACCTCCCTCCGCAGGGGTGAGAGAAGCTTTCTTT.

This sequence joins TRBV27 and TRBJ1-2; TRBD1 matches at 7 bases. This CDR3 contains 14 residues. CDR1 and CDR2 (germline): MNHEY, SMNVEV (reference sequence). V was clipped by 6 bases and J by 4 bases; unmatched bases: 8. CDR3 in DNA: TGTGCCAGCAGGCCAAACCGGGACAGCTATGGCTACACCTTC. This sequence encodes CASRPNRDSYGYTF.

This clone was seen only once. The gene calls are TRBV19 and TRBJ1-5; 12 nucleotides line up with TRBD1. The CDR3 runs to 19 residues. CDR1 is LNHDA, CDR2 SQIVND, per germline (reference sequence). J gave up 2 bases and V 5 bases, and 13 bases lay outside the gene matches. The DNA for the CDR3 is TGTGCCAGTAGTTTCTACCGGGACAGGGGGCCCGTCGGCAATCAGCCCCAGCATTTT. It is translated as CASSFYRDRGPVGNQPQHF.

This clone was picked up one time. The gene calls are TRBV25-1 and TRBJ2-4; TRBD2 agrees at 13 bases. V gave up 2 bases and J gave up 8 bases; unmatched junction bases: 3. CDR1 is MGHDK and CDR2 is SYGVNS in the germline V gene. The CDR3 consists of 15 residues. The CDR3: CASSERTSGRDIQYF. In DNA form, the CDR3 reads TGTGCCAGCAGTGAAAGAACTAGCGGGAGGGACATTCAGTACTTC. The full variable domain, rest sourced from reference TRBV25-1 and TRBJ2-4, is EADIYQTPRYLVIGTGKKITLECSQTMGHDKMYWYQQDPGMELHLIHYSYGVNSTEKGDLSSESTVSRIRTEHFPLTLESARPSHTSQYLCASSERTSGRDIQYFGAGTRLSVL.